Below are 26 T cell receptor beta chains sequenced from a single sample in a study of OX40 agonist ivuxolimab in advanced cancers. Sequenced by immunoSEQ multiplex PCR; TCRdb stores in-frame clones only, minus some. The sample shows over 55,000 clones, 80% to 85% of them seen only once. Sequenced here: CD4+ or CD8+ T cells sorted from blood, sampled in a trial of the OX40 agonist ivuxolimab. These receptors were taken from an adult with an advanced solid tumor such as melanoma, head and neck, liver or kidney cancer.

CDR3 nucleotides: TGTGCCAGTAGTACCAGGGATAATCAGCCCCAGCATTTT. This codes for CASSTRDNQPQHF. The chain links TRBV19 to TRBJ1-5, with TRBD1 as a possible D gene (5 bases). Germline CDR1 and CDR2: LNHDA and SQIVND (reference sequence). Trimming cost V 4 bases and J 4 bases, with 8 bases left between them. This CDR3 has 13 amino acids.

The chain couples TRBV10-3 to TRBJ2-5; D call uncertain. CDR1 is ENHRY and CDR2 is SYGVKD in the germline V gene. V lost 8 bases and J 2 bases, leaving 9 bases between the germline ends. The CDR3 loop spans 12 amino acids. This CDR3 is CAIGEFQETQYF. For the CDR3, the DNA is TGTGCCATCGGAGAATTTCAAGAGACCCAGTACTTC.

This clone was seen only a few times. The gene calls are TRBV9 and TRBJ1-2; 9 bases fit TRBD1. Trimming cost V 3 bases and J 6 bases; bases outside gene matches: 15. From germline, CDR1 is SGDLS and CDR2 YYNGEE. The CDR3 length is 17 residues. The CDR3 region has the DNA TGTGCCAGCAGCGCTTATTTCGGGACAGGGCTTTATGATGGCTACACCTTC. Amino acids: CASSAYFGTGLYDGYTF. Full variable domain (remainder filled in from reference TRBV9 and TRBJ1-2): DSGVTQTPKHLITATGQRVTLRCSPRSGDLSVYWYQQSLDQGLQFLIQYYNGEERAKGNILERFSAQQFPDLHSELNLSSLELGDSALYFCASSAYFGTGLYDGYTFGSGTRLTVV.

This chain joins TRBV29-1 and TRBJ2-7; TRBD1 matches at 10 bases. After removal of 7 bases from V and 1 base from J, the junction contained 7 bases not matched to a gene. CDR1 and CDR2 (germline): SQVTM, ANQGSEA. The CDR3 loop spans 14 amino acids. CDR3 sequence (DNA): TGCAGCGCCAGAGGGGGACAGGGGTCCTACGAGCAGTACTTC. Translation: CSARGGQGSYEQYF.

This chain links TRBV4-3 with TRBJ2-7, with 8 bases fitting TRBD2. The V gene's germline CDR1 is LGHNA and CDR2 YSLEER. J was trimmed by 2 bases and V by 11 bases; bases with no gene match: 8. The CDR3 runs to 13 residues. CDR3 in amino acids: CACLAGRTYEQYF. CDR3 in DNA: TGCGCCTGTTTAGCGGGGAGAACCTACGAGCAGTACTTC.

The V gene is TRBV4-2, the J gene TRBJ2-1; maybe TRBD2 (5 bases). The V and J ends lost 0 bases and 0 bases respectively, with 12 bases between them. Germline CDR1 and CDR2: LGHNA and YNFKEQ. This CDR3 is 17 amino acids long. CDR3 protein: CASSQEGAASSYNEQFF. The CDR3 DNA follows: TGTGCCAGCAGCCAAGAAGGAGCGGCGAGCTCCTACAATGAGCAGTTCTTC.

The chain links TRBV4-2 to TRBJ2-2, with D perhaps matching TRBD2 (5 bases). Looked up from germline, CDR1 is LGHNA and CDR2 is YNFKEQ. Trimming cost V 4 bases and J 3 bases, with 6 bases left between them. This CDR3 is built from 13 residues. CDR3 sequence: CASSLRDTGELFF. The CDR3 region has the DNA TGTGCCAGCAGCCTGAGGGACACCGGGGAGCTGTTTTTT.

The chain joins TRBV14 to TRBJ2-1; TRBD1 matches 9 bases. The CDR3 sequence is 17 residues long. V lost 4 bases, J lost 9 bases, and 16 bases stayed unmatched. Germline-derived CDR1 and CDR2 are SGHDN and FVKESK. Written as DNA, the CDR3 is TGTGCCAGCAGCCTGACCGGGACAGGGACCAAGGCCGGTGAGCAGTTCTTC. This sequence encodes CASSLTGTGTKAGEQFF.

The chain employs TRBV6-1 and TRBJ1-3; possible D gene TRBD1, 5 bases. The CDR3 has 16 residues. Germline CDR1 reads MNHNS; CDR2 reads SASEGT. V lost 0 bases and J lost 0, with 9 bases in between. The CDR3 coding sequence is TGTGCCAGCAGTGAAGCAGGGACTAACTCTGGAAACACCATATATTTT. Protein sequence: CASSEAGTNSGNTIYF.

The chain carries TRBV30 and TRBJ1-5; no reliable D call. This CDR3 has 16 amino acids. Germline values: CDR1 GTSNPN, CDR2 SVGIG (reference sequence). V gave up 0 bases and J gave up 1 base, with 13 bases separating them. The CDR3 sequence: CAWSVVGSGSNQPQHF. The CDR3 nucleotides read TGTGCCTGGAGTGTAGTGGGGTCGGGGAGCAATCAGCCCCAGCATTTT.

This chain uses TRBV18 with TRBJ1-6; tentative D call: TRBD1 (5 bases). This CDR3 contains 16 residues. Germline CDR1 is KGHSH and CDR2 is LQKENI. Trimming took 6 bases from V and 7 from J, leaving 19 bases between them. CDR3 loop: CASSLLRAAENSPLHF. The CDR3 DNA reads TGTGCCAGCTCCCTCCTCAGGGCGGCCGAGAATTCACCCCTCCACTTT.

The chain joins TRBV28 to TRBJ1-5; D is ambiguous. The CDR3 loop spans 14 amino acids. Germline CDR1 reads MDHEN; CDR2 reads SYDVKM. V was trimmed by 7 bases and J by 5 bases, leaving 15 bases between them. The DNA of the CDR3 is TGTGCCAGCATAACCAACGGAGATCATCAGCCCCAGCATTTT. This encodes CASITNGDHQPQHF.

The chain employs TRBV18 and TRBJ1-1; D call uncertain. Germline CDR1 and CDR2: KGHSH and LQKENI. V was cut by 8 bases and J by 1 base, with 11 bases left in between. The CDR3 runs 13 residues. The CDR3 spells CASGGEKNTEAFF. The CDR3 DNA follows: TGTGCCAGCGGCGGTGAGAAGAACACTGAAGCTTTCTTT. Full variable domain (rest looked up from reference TRBV18 and TRBJ1-1): NAGVMQNPRHLVRRRGQEARLRCSPMKGHSHVYWYRQLPEEGLKFMVYLQKENIIDESGMPKERFSAEFPKEGPSILRIQQVVRGDSAAYFCASGGEKNTEAFFGQGTRLTVV.

The V call is TRBV5-4, the J call TRBJ1-4, with D possibly matching TRBD1 (6 bases). This CDR3 region has 15 residues. Between the trimmed V and J ends, which lost 4 bases and 7 bases, there was a span of 17 bases. CDR1 is SGHNT, CDR2 YYREEE, per germline (reference sequence). The CDR3 protein is CASSGTTGSVEKLFF. In DNA, the CDR3 is TGTGCCAGCAGCGGGACTACAGGGTCGGTTGAAAAACTGTTTTTT.

The J gene is TRBJ2-1, the V gene TRBV7-6; 15 bases fit TRBD2. The V gene end was trimmed by 5 bases and the J gene end by 8 bases; junction bases not matched to a gene: 13. The CDR3 extends over 18 amino acids. Per the germline V gene, CDR1 is SGHVS and CDR2 is FNYEAQ. Here the CDR3 reads CASSKGLAGGPPWDEQFF. The CDR3 bases are TGTGCCAGCAGCAAAGGACTAGCGGGAGGGCCCCCGTGGGATGAGCAGTTCTTC.

This chain connects TRBV7-9 to TRBJ1-2; TRBD1 agrees at 8 bases. Germline-derived CDR1 and CDR2 are SEHNR and FQNEAQ (reference sequence). The CDR3 consists of 14 residues. The V segment lost 5 bases and the J segment 4 bases; nucleotides outside the gene matches: 6. The CDR3, as DNA: TGTGCCAGCAGCCCCGCAGGGGGCAGCTATGGCTACACCTTC. Its protein product is CASSPAGGSYGYTF.

The rearrangement uses TRBV18 and TRBJ2-7; weak D call: TRBD2 (5 bases). This CDR3 spans 15 amino acids. Germline lookup yields CDR1 KGHSH and CDR2 LQKENI. V lost 2 bases and J 4 bases, leaving 15 bases between the germline ends. CDR3 DNA: TGTGCCAGCTCACCAGGGATGGAGAGAGGGTACGAGCAGTACTTC. Protein: CASSPGMERGYEQYF.

The genes are TRBV28 and TRBJ2-5; D unresolved. The J call is in doubt because the DNA end fits TRBJ2-7 better. Germline CDR1 MDHEN, CDR2 SYDVKM. The CDR3 runs to 13 residues. Here the CDR3 DNA reads TGTGCCAGCAGTTCGGCGCTGATCTACGAGCAGTACTTC. It encodes CASSSALIYEQYF.

The V and J genes are TRBV2 and TRBJ1-2; D not certain. Germline V gene data show CDR1 as SNHLY and CDR2 as FYNNEI. This CDR3 spans 15 amino acids. Trimming shortened V by 2 bases and J by 5 bases, and 15 bases separated the two germline ends. For the CDR3, the DNA is TGTGCCAGCAGTGAATTCGCCAGCGGGGTTTATGGCTACACCTTC. Translation: CASSEFASGVYGYTF.

The V gene is TRBV6-6, the J gene TRBJ1-3; D may be TRBD1 (6 bases). This CDR3 is built from 15 residues. The V end lost 2 bases, the J end lost 3 bases, and 11 bases lay between the germline ends. From germline, CDR1 is MNHNY and CDR2 SVGAGI (reference sequence). The CDR3 sequence: CASSYEGGSGNTIYF. CDR3 nucleotides: TGTGCCAGCAGTTACGAGGGGGGAAGTGGAAACACCATATATTTT.

This chain connects TRBV27 to TRBJ1-5; the D is unclear. The CDR3 is 14 residues long. CDR1 MNHEY and CDR2 SMNVEV come from the germline V gene (reference sequence). V lost 5 bases, J lost 5 bases, and 13 bases lay in between. The CDR3 spells CASSPLSYDQPQHF. As DNA, the CDR3 is TGTGCCAGCAGTCCCCTTTCGTACGATCAGCCCCAGCATTTT.

The chain has TRBV6-1 and TRBJ2-5, with D possibly matching TRBD1 (5 bases). The CDR3 loop spans 15 amino acids. V dropped 5 bases and J dropped 0 bases, with 13 bases sitting between them. The germline V gene encodes CDR1 MNHNS and CDR2 SASEGT. The CDR3 region has the DNA TGTGCCAGCAGTCATTCGAGACAGTACCAAGAGACCCAGTACTTC. This translates into CASSHSRQYQETQYF.

The genes are TRBV7-3 and TRBJ2-3; tentatively, D is TRBD2 (6 bases). The ends were cut back, 5 bases at V and 5 bases at J, with 20 bases in the middle. The CDR3 runs 16 residues. Germline CDR1 reads SGHTA; CDR2 reads FQGTGA. The CDR3 bases are TGTGCCAGCAGCCCAACCGGGACTGCACCCCGAGATACGCAGTATTTT. Amino acid sequence: CASSPTGTAPRDTQYF.

The chain employs TRBV2 and TRBJ1-1; TRBD1 matches 10 bases. The trim removed 6 bases at V and 4 bases at J, leaving 8 bases unmatched. Germline CDR1 is SNHLY and CDR2 is FYNNEI. The CDR3 is 15 amino acids. CDR3 region: CASRSRTGGSTEAFF. The DNA of the CDR3 is TGTGCCAGCAGATCCCGGACAGGGGGTAGCACTGAAGCTTTCTTT.

The chain recombines TRBV28 with TRBJ2-1; D possibly corresponds to TRBD1 (5 bases). Trimming cost V 1 base and J 0 bases, with 7 bases left between them. From germline, CDR1 is MDHEN and CDR2 SYDVKM. This CDR3 spans 15 amino acids. In DNA form, the CDR3 reads TGTGCCAGCAGTTTATCCACAGGCTCCTACAATGAGCAGTTCTTC. Translated, it gives CASSLSTGSYNEQFF.

The chain has TRBV28 and TRBJ1-2; no definite D call. The CDR3 consists of 13 residues. V was shortened by 6 bases and J by 3 bases, with 11 bases between the two germline ends. From germline, CDR1 is MDHEN and CDR2 SYDVKM. The DNA for the CDR3 is TGTGCCAGCAGGATAAGGACGGACTATGGCTACACCTTC. Protein sequence: CASRIRTDYGYTF.